The rows below give T cell receptor beta chains drawn from one sample of a study of blood T cell repertoires in COVID-19. Assay used: immunoSEQ multiplex PCR; TCRdb lists only in-frame clones, some missing. The sample has 130,000 to 150,000 clones, approximately 90% seen once. The sequencing sample was made of peripheral blood. The source is a human donor in a cohort sampled during active COVID-19. Both conserved end residues are trimmed from each CDR3.

TRBV2,TRBJ1-6,ASSRERDSPLH
TRBV5-1,TRBJ1-3,ASSPQLTPLSGNTIY
TRBV19,TRBJ2-1,ASSTPLGGGRNEQF
TRBV4-1,TRBJ2-3,ASSRRTSQLTDTQY
TRBV9,TRBJ2-2,ASSVVGSGAPGELF
TRBV5-1,TRBJ2-3,ASSFRTGDDTQY
TRBV4-1,TRBJ1-6,ASSQGPITYNSPLH
TRBV19,TRBJ2-7,ASSGPYEQY
TRBV27,TRBJ2-2,ASTLAGANTGELF
TRBV25-1,TRBJ2-1,ASSDHLGTGGYLQAQF
TRBV19,TRBJ1-1,ASSTGQGANEAF
TRBV18,TRBJ1-3,ASSPRLQGRNTIY
TRBV5-4,TRBJ2-3,ASSLAGNTDTQY
TRBV14,TRBJ2-1,ASSQRETYNEQF
TRBV5-1,TRBJ2-7,ASSFGQGLYEQY